One T cell receptor (beta chain) is described in this entry. Original handling: Quantification of nucleated cells was approximated via reference gene primer amplification. Here immunoSEQ multiplex PCR was the method, and the copy in TCRdb shows in-frame clones only, minus some. D and trimming come from the DNA, and the V and J calls and clone size come from that table. The sample yields fewer than 500,000 clones, 70% to 85% seen once. The data were obtained in a study of blood T cell repertoires in COVID-19. The CDR3 length is 11 residues. The rearrangement joins TRBV21-1 to TRBJ1-2; the table gives TRBD1 as D, unverified against the DNA. TRBV21-1 is classified as a pseudogene. The sample consisted of peripheral blood. This TCR was sampled from a human donor with acute or convalescent COVID-19. The donor label of this sample is uncertain. The chain's CDR3 is CASSKEQGYTF. The CDR3 DNA is TGTGCCAGCAGCAAAGAACAGGGGTACACCTTC.